This note documents a single T cell receptor beta chain sequence. Antigen: not known. TCRdb re-called the reads with MiXCR, one entry per CDR3 protein. The table records about 34,000 distinct CDR3 sequences, about 48% of them present only once. This entry comes from a study of T cell repertoires in cytomegalovirus infection. Study-wide background: Recently identified HLA-C-restricted CMV epitopes were among the peptides used. Both CMV infection and a matching HLA type were indicated by public TCR beta signatures.

Study outcomes and limitations: Individuals carrying CMV plus the relevant HLA were identified by cumulative frequency of public TCR beta families. In two of eight donors, the top clonotype was HLA-C-restricted CMV-specific.

The sample was CD8+ T cells from cultured PBMCs, taken from culture after CMV antigen stimulation. The sequence derives from a human donor in good health (CMV status not recorded). Some clones in this sample may be carry-over from other donors' samples.

CDR3 protein: CASSRTGWSTDTQYF. CDR3 nucleotide sequence: TGTGCCAGCAGCCGCACAGGGTGGAGCACAGATACGCAGTATTTT. The chain is built from TRBV7-6 and TRBJ2-3; D may be TRBD1 (6 bases). The CDR3 is made up of 15 amino acids. Germline V gene data show CDR1 as SGHVS and CDR2 as FNYEAQ. The germline V and J ends were trimmed by 5 bases and 0 bases, with 12 bases remaining between them.